This T cell receptor beta chain was identified during a study of blood T cell repertoires in COVID-19. Study summary: T cells, B-cell-depleted T cells, or PBMCs supplied cDNA or gDNA.

The CDR3 extends over 14 amino acids. The germline gives CDR1 SEHNR, CDR2 FQNEAQ (reference sequence). With V trimmed by 6 bases and J by 1 base, 5 bases remained unmatched. As processed by the authors: Estimates of nucleated cell counts were drawn from the amplification of reference gene primers. Clones were sequenced by immunoSEQ multiplex PCR, and TCRdb holds only the in-frame ones, with some missing. Clonal size and the V and J genes are those of that table, whereas D and trimming came from the DNA. The table lists about 220,000 clones, roughly 84% of them singletons, with 3% to 3.5% in the top ten.

Sequenced: peripheral blood. This receptor was identified in a woman aged 25 to 39 who had recovered from COVID-19. The chain couples TRBV7-9 to TRBJ1-2, with 7 bases identical to TRBD1. CDR3 loop: CASRRQGLNYGYTF. The DNA of the CDR3 is TGTGCCAGCAGGAGACAGGGCCTTAACTATGGCTACACCTTC.